A single sample gave rise to the 24 T cell receptor beta chains below, sequenced in a study of OX40 agonist ivuxolimab in advanced cancers. Method: immunoSEQ multiplex PCR; TCRdb's copy keeps in-frame clones and lacks some. The sample includes 35,000 to 45,000 clones, around 92% seen only once; the top ten take 15%. The source material was CD4+ or CD8+ T cells sorted from blood, sampled in a trial of the OX40 agonist ivuxolimab. These receptors were obtained from an adult with an advanced solid tumor such as melanoma, head and neck, liver or kidney cancer.

This chain connects TRBV4-1 to TRBJ2-7, with D tentatively TRBD1 (6 bases). Trimming took off 4 bases at V and 7 bases at J, with 8 bases between the two ends. CDR3 size: 11 residues. Germline V lookup: CDR1 MGHRA, CDR2 YSYEKL. The CDR3, as DNA: TGCGCCAGCAGCCTGCAGGGGGAGCAGTACTTC. Protein sequence: CASSLQGEQYF.

The genes are TRBV28 and TRBJ1-5; TRBD1 matches at 9 bases. Germline assignment: CDR1 MDHEN and CDR2 SYDVKM. V shed 7 bases, J shed 5 bases, and the junction held 9 bases outside the gene matches. The CDR3 runs to 15 residues. In DNA form, the CDR3 reads TGTGCCAGCACCGCCTTGGGGACAGGGTATCAGCCCCAGCATTTT. Amino acids: CASTALGTGYQPQHF.

This clone showed up just once. The chain uses TRBV2 and TRBJ2-1; D is possibly TRBD1 or TRBD2 (5 bases each). The CDR3 totals 15 residues. With 8 bases removed from V and 8 bases from J, the gap between germline ends came to 22 bases. Per the germline V gene, CDR1 is SNHLY and CDR2 is FYNNEI. CDR3: CASFKPGQTMDEQFF. The CDR3 DNA follows: TGTGCCAGCTTTAAGCCGGGGCAAACCATGGATGAGCAGTTCTTC.

The chain carries TRBV19 and TRBJ1-5, with D perhaps matching TRBD1 (6 bases). CDR1 and CDR2 (germline): LNHDA, SQIVND (reference sequence). This CDR3 is 15 amino acids long. V lost 3 bases and J 3 bases, leaving 12 bases between the germline ends. The CDR3 protein is CASSIFGQNNQPQHF. The DNA for the CDR3 is TGTGCCAGTAGTATTTTCGGACAGAACAATCAGCCCCAGCATTTT.

This chain links TRBV29-1 with TRBJ2-1, with TRBD2 identical over 10 bases. The CDR3 length is 14 residues. Unmatched junction bases numbered 12, after V lost 7 bases and J lost 9 bases. Germline values: CDR1 SQVTM, CDR2 ANQGSEA. This CDR3 reads CSGELSGRGGEQFF. Written as DNA, the CDR3 is TGCAGCGGGGAACTAAGCGGGAGGGGCGGTGAGCAGTTCTTC.

The CDR3 nucleotides read TGTGCCAGCAGCCCTGGACTAGCGGGAGTAGTTGGTACAGATACGCAGTATTTT. It translates to CASSPGLAGVVGTDTQYF. This chain uses TRBV13 with TRBJ2-3; 13 bases match TRBD2. Germline loops: CDR1 PRHDT, CDR2 FYEKMQ (reference sequence). The CDR3 is 18 residues long. The J segment lost 3 bases and the V segment lost 5 bases, leaving 11 bases of the junction unmatched.

As concerns this clone: The DNA is left out, because the CDR3 cannot be placed on it with certainty; the CDR3 is given as TCRdb lists it. The rearrangement joins TRBV7-8 to TRBJ2-2. Germline CDR1 and CDR2: SGHVS and FQNEAQ. The CDR3 length is 13 residues, termini included. CDR3 residues: CASSFGPGGELFF.

V usage is TRBV5-8 and J usage is TRBJ2-1, with D perhaps matching TRBD2 (6 bases). The V end was cut by 7 bases, the J end by 0 bases, with 14 bases between. The CDR3 has 15 residues. Germline values: CDR1 SGHTS, CDR2 YDEGEE. The CDR3 protein is CASGGWGGSYNEQFF. The CDR3 DNA is TGTGCCAGCGGGGGGTGGGGCGGCTCCTACAATGAGCAGTTCTTC.

This clone was found once. The chain joins TRBV5-6 to TRBJ2-7, with 10 bases that match TRBD2. Trimming cost V 3 bases and J 2 bases; bases outside gene matches: 5. The CDR3 loop spans 15 amino acids. The germline V gene encodes CDR1 SGHDT and CDR2 YYEEEE. The CDR3 loop reads CASSSWTSGPYEQYF. CDR3 coding DNA: TGTGCCAGCAGCTCCTGGACTAGCGGCCCCTACGAGCAGTACTTC.

V and J are TRBV7-2 and TRBJ2-1; D is possibly TRBD2 (7 bases). Trimming removed 5 bases from V and 3 bases from J, with 17 bases in between. Germline CDR1 reads SGHTA; CDR2 reads FQGNSA. The length of the CDR3 is 16 residues. This CDR3 reads CASSPRGGSIYNEQFF. CDR3 nucleotides: TGTGCCAGCAGCCCTCGCGGGGGCTCCATCTACAATGAGCAGTTCTTC.

The gene calls are TRBV5-6 and TRBJ1-3; tentatively, D is TRBD1 (6 bases). This CDR3 contains 15 residues. In germline, CDR1 is SGHDT, CDR2 YYEEEE. V lost 4 bases and J 3 bases, leaving 14 bases between the germline ends. In DNA, the CDR3 is TGTGCCAGCAGCGGGGACGGGACAAATGGAAACACCATATATTTT. Its translation: CASSGDGTNGNTIYF.

This rearrangement joins TRBV28 to TRBJ2-5; weak D call: TRBD2 (5 bases). The germline CDR1 and CDR2 sequences are MDHEN and SYDVKM. The CDR3 is 14 amino acids. The V end lost 7 bases, the J end lost 5 bases, and 17 bases lay between the germline ends. Here the CDR3 reads CASNILSRGETQYF. The DNA for the CDR3 is TGTGCCAGCAACATCCTGAGTCGGGGTGAGACCCAGTACTTC.

This clone was recorded only once. The J gene is TRBJ2-1, the V gene TRBV27; 12 bases match TRBD2. There are 13 residues in the CDR3. The V and J ends lost 3 bases and 11 bases, in that order; junction bases with no gene match: 2. Germline CDR1 is MNHEY and CDR2 is SMNVEV (reference sequence). CDR3 DNA sequence: TGTGCCAGCAGTTTTGGACTAGCGGGACAGCAGTTCTTC. Amino acids: CASSFGLAGQQFF.

The chain is built from TRBV2 and TRBJ2-1; TRBD2 aligns across 10 bases. The CDR3 extends over 18 amino acids. V shed 4 bases, J shed 4 bases, and the junction held 13 bases outside the gene matches. Per the germline V gene, CDR1 is SNHLY and CDR2 is FYNNEI. CDR3 sequence: CASSGSGTSGNRYNEQFF. In nucleotides, the CDR3 is TGTGCCAGCAGTGGATCTGGAACTAGCGGGAACAGATACAATGAGCAGTTCTTC.

The chain joins TRBV7-6 to TRBJ2-3; D remains ambiguous. Trimming stripped 1 base from V and 0 bases from J, with 11 bases between. Per germline, CDR1 SGHVS and CDR2 FNYEAQ. The CDR3 runs to 16 residues. CDR3 sequence reads: CASSLVARTSTDTQYF. In nucleotides, the CDR3 is TGTGCCAGCAGCTTAGTTGCCCGAACTAGCACAGATACGCAGTATTTT.

This clone was detected a few times. The chain combines TRBV29-1 with TRBJ2-3; a possible D gene is TRBD1 (5 bases). This CDR3 has 12 residues. Germline V CDR1 and CDR2: SQVTM, ANQGSEA. Trimming cost V 4 bases and J 2 bases, with 7 bases left between them. In nucleotides, the CDR3 is TGCAGCGTTGCGACAGACACAGATACGCAGTATTTT. This sequence encodes CSVATDTDTQYF.

The chain has TRBV7-8 and TRBJ1-6; D might be TRBD1 (5 bases). Trimming removed 5 bases from V and 7 bases from J, with 12 bases in between. This CDR3 has 14 amino acids. Germline loops: CDR1 SGHVS, CDR2 FQNEAQ. The CDR3 protein is CASSGRDANSPLHF. The CDR3 nucleotides read TGTGCCAGCAGCGGCCGGGACGCGAATTCACCCCTCCACTTT. Based on the CDR3 plus reference TRBV7-8 and TRBJ1-6, the full variable domain is GAGVSQSPRYKVAKRGQDVALRCDPISGHVSLFWYQQALGQGPEFLTYFQNEAQLDKSGLPSDRFFAERPEGSVSTLKIQRTQQEDSAVYLCASSGRDANSPLHFGNGTRLTVT.

Comments on this clone: The junction and the germline gene differ at one end; a read error may be behind it. This chain links TRBV7-7 with TRBJ2-1, with 13 positions matching TRBD2. The CDR3 extends over 14 amino acids. Germline V gene data show CDR1 as SSHAT and CDR2 as FNYEAQ (reference sequence). The DNA for the CDR3 is TGTGCTAGCAGCCTTGGACTAGCGGGAGATGAGCAGTTCTTC. As protein: CASSLGLAGDEQFF.

The chain recombines TRBV27 with TRBJ2-1; possible D gene TRBD1, 6 bases. The germline V and J ends were trimmed by 5 bases and 8 bases, with 7 bases remaining between them. The CDR3 totals 11 residues. CDR1 is MNHEY, CDR2 SMNVEV, per germline (reference sequence). As DNA, the CDR3 is TGTGCCAGCAGTCAGGGGTATGAGCAGTTCTTC. Protein sequence: CASSQGYEQFF.

Judged by abundance, this clone is medium-sized. The chain recombines TRBV5-4 with TRBJ2-7; 10 positions agree with TRBD2. Germline V CDR1 and CDR2: SGHNT, YYREEE (reference sequence). V was clipped by 4 bases and J by 5 bases; unmatched bases: 6. The CDR3 totals 14 residues. The CDR3 is CASSQLAGFDEQYF. CDR3 bases: TGTGCCAGCAGCCAACTAGCGGGATTTGACGAGCAGTACTTC.

The chain is built from TRBV7-8 and TRBJ2-2, with D perhaps matching TRBD2 (5 bases). The germline CDR1 and CDR2 sequences are SGHVS and FQNEAQ. This CDR3 has 16 amino acids. V gave up 6 bases and J gave up 0 bases, with 14 bases separating them. The CDR3 DNA follows: TGTGCCAGCAGGGCCGGGGAACTTACGAACACCGGGGAGCTGTTTTTT. Protein: CASRAGELTNTGELFF.

The rearrangement links TRBV14 to TRBJ2-7, with 10 bases aligning to TRBD1. Germline-derived CDR1 and CDR2 are SGHDN and FVKESK. The V and J ends lost 4 bases and 6 bases, in that order; junction bases with no gene match: 9. This CDR3 has 15 amino acids. The CDR3 region is CASSRRDRGYIEQYF. The CDR3 DNA reads as TGTGCCAGCAGCCGCCGGGACAGGGGTTACATCGAGCAGTACTTC.

The gene calls are TRBV4-3 and TRBJ2-4, with 7 positions matching TRBD2. This CDR3 is 17 amino acids long. Trimming removed 4 bases from V and 3 bases from J; junction bases left unmatched: 12. From germline, CDR1 is LGHNA and CDR2 YSLEER. CDR3: CASSPTGAGLHKNIQYF. In DNA, the CDR3 is TGCGCCAGCAGCCCAACCGGGGCGGGACTACACAAAAACATTCAGTACTTC.

The V and J genes are TRBV6-5 and TRBJ2-7; D is uncertain. V was cut by 0 bases and J by 5 bases, with 8 bases left in between. The CDR3 is 13 residues long. Germline CDR1 and CDR2: MNHEY and SVGAGI. The CDR3 DNA reads TGTGCCAGCAGTTACTCGACTGGCAACGAGCAGTACTTC. This translates into CASSYSTGNEQYF.